A selection of T cell receptor beta chains follows, all from one sample in a study of shared clonotypes between healthy human individuals. The repertoire was sequenced with immunoSEQ multiplex PCR; TCRdb's copy has only in-frame clones and lacks some. The sample includes hundreds of thousands of clones, about 96% seen only once; the top ten take approximately 0.12%. Sequencing input: naive CD8+ T cells sorted from blood. The receptors come from a woman in her 30s in good health. Each CDR3 is given with its conserved first and last residue. The D gene is left open where the match is weak. The listing skips clone size in some rows; elsewhere it reads once, few, many or a size class.

D gene	V gene	clone size	J gene	CDR3 protein	CDR3 DNA
TRBD2	TRBV7-9	NA	TRBJ2-1	CASSSEIGLAGFFEQFF	TGTGCCAGCAGCTCAGAGATCGGACTAGCGGGATTCTTTGAGCAGTTCTTC
NA	TRBV11-2	NA	TRBJ2-3	CASSFFQGTDTQYF	TGTGCCAGCAGCTTCTTCCAGGGCACAGATACGCAGTATTTT
TRBD2	TRBV10-1	NA	TRBJ2-2	CASSESWTSGNTGELFF	TGCGCCAGCAGTGAGTCGTGGACTAGCGGCAACACCGGGGAGCTGTTTTTT
NA	TRBV29-1	NA	TRBJ1-1	CSVDQGSTEAFF	TGCAGCGTTGACCAGGGGTCCACTGAAGCTTTCTTT
NA	TRBV5-5	NA	TRBJ1-2	CASSMTRGDGYTF	TGTGCCAGCAGCATGACACGCGGGGATGGCTACACCTTC
NA	TRBV5-8	once	TRBJ2-5	CASSWDPRRGQETQYF	TGTGCCAGCAGCTGGGACCCAAGGAGGGGGCAAGAGACCCAGTACTTC
TRBD1	TRBV15	NA	TRBJ1-2	CATSNGQGFTGYTF	TGTGCCACCAGCAACGGACAGGGTTTTACTGGCTACACCTTC
NA	TRBV7-2	NA	TRBJ2-1	CASSLVGGSIGNEQFF	TGTGCCAGCAGCTTAGTAGGAGGGAGCATTGGCAATGAGCAGTTCTTC
NA	TRBV13	NA	TRBJ1-3	CASSFRGGNTIYF	TGTGCCAGCAGCTTCAGGGGCGGAAACACCATATATTTT
NA	TRBV10-1	NA	TRBJ2-7	CASSESRTDYEQYF	TGCGCCAGCAGTGAGTCGCGAACGGACTACGAGCAGTACTTC
NA	TRBV6-1	NA	TRBJ1-5	CASSEDRYQPQHF	TGTGCCAGCAGTGAAGACAGGTACCAGCCCCAGCATTTT
NA	TRBV4-1	NA	TRBJ2-7	CASSQAATGPYEQYF	TGCGCCAGCAGCCAAGCGGCGACAGGACCCTACGAGCAGTACTTC
NA	TRBV4-1	NA	TRBJ2-5	CASSQDRMQTQYF	TGCGCCAGCAGCCAAGATAGGATGCAGACCCAGTACTTC
TRBD2	TRBV6-1	NA	TRBJ2-7	CASPLAGGPYEQYF	TGTGCCAGCCCACTAGCGGGAGGGCCCTACGAGCAGTACTTC
TRBD1	TRBV10-3	NA	TRBJ2-5	CAISDFGTGEGSQYF	TGTGCCATCAGTGACTTCGGGACAGGGGAAGGGAGCCAGTACTTC
TRBD2	TRBV2	once	TRBJ2-3	CASSPSLYPGGDTQYF	TGTGCCAGCAGCCCCAGTCTATACCCGGGGGGAGATACGCAGTATTTT
NA	TRBV5-4	NA	TRBJ2-7	CASSGIGEQYF	TGTGCCAGCAGCGGAATCGGCGAGCAGTACTTC
TRBD1	TRBV7-2	NA	TRBJ1-2	CASSLGGQGMGYGYTF	TGTGCCAGCAGCTTAGGGGGACAGGGCATGGGCTATGGCTACACCTTC
TRBD2	TRBV5-8	NA	TRBJ2-1	CASSLLAGVHEQFF	TGTGCCAGCAGCTTGCTAGCGGGAGTACATGAGCAGTTCTTC
TRBD1	TRBV19	NA	TRBJ1-4	CASRWTGLSTNEKLFF	TGTGCCAGTAGATGGACAGGACTTTCAACTAATGAAAAACTGTTTTTT
NA	TRBV27	NA	TRBJ2-1	CASSPGGYYNEQFF	TGTGCCAGCAGTCCTGGGGGCTATTACAATGAGCAGTTCTTC
NA	TRBV4-2	NA	TRBJ2-5	CASSQEFLAQETQYF	TGTGCCAGCAGCCAAGAGTTTCTAGCCCAAGAGACCCAGTACTTC
TRBD1	TRBV27	NA	TRBJ1-2	CASSFSGGIYGYTF	TGTGCCAGCAGTTTCTCAGGGGGGATCTATGGCTACACCTTC
NA	TRBV19	NA	TRBJ2-1	CASSLYDDSYNEQFF	TGTGCCAGTAGTTTATATGATGACTCCTACAATGAGCAGTTCTTC
TRBD1	TRBV5-4	NA	TRBJ1-2	CASSSPGQLVYGYTF	TGTGCCAGCAGCTCACCGGGACAGCTGGTTTATGGCTACACCTTC
NA	TRBV5-4	NA	TRBJ2-7	CASSPGTNYEQYF	TGTGCCAGCAGCCCTGGGACAAATTACGAGCAGTACTTC
TRBD2	TRBV29-1	NA	TRBJ2-1	CSVAGGRVDEQFF	TGCAGCGTTGCGGGCGGGAGGGTTGATGAGCAGTTCTTC
TRBD2	TRBV7-8	NA	TRBJ2-7	CASSLASSGGVEQYF	TGTGCCAGCAGCTTAGCCTCTAGCGGGGGGGTCGAGCAGTACTTC
NA	TRBV13	NA	TRBJ2-2	CASSSISGAGELFF	TGTGCCAGCAGCTCCATTTCAGGGGCCGGGGAGCTGTTTTTT
TRBD1	TRBV7-9	few	TRBJ1-4	CATLDRGNEKLFF	TGTGCCACCTTGGACAGGGGCAATGAAAAACTGTTTTTT
NA	TRBV7-8	NA	TRBJ2-5	CASSLHSSQETQYF	TGTGCCAGCAGCTTACACAGTTCTCAAGAGACCCAGTACTTC
NA	TRBV5-6	NA	TRBJ2-1	CASSLGGGADTFGFF	TGTGCCAGCAGCTTGGGAGGTGGGGCCGACACCTTTGGGTTCTTC
TRBD1	TRBV13	NA	TRBJ2-7	CASRRGLQSDEQYF	TGTGCCAGTCGTAGGGGGCTTCAATCCGACGAGCAGTACTTC
NA	TRBV28	NA	TRBJ1-1	CASRGSWAFF	TGTGCCAGCAGAGGGTCTTGGGCTTTCTTT
NA	TRBV10-2	NA	TRBJ2-1	CASSDGLEQFF	TGCGCCAGCAGTGATGGGTTGGAGCAGTTCTTC
TRBD1	TRBV19	once	TRBJ1-2	CASSPGGAYGYTF	TGTGCCAGTTCCCCAGGGGGCGCATATGGCTACACCTTC
NA	TRBV28	once	TRBJ1-2	CASSLRNDRTLYGYTF	TGTGCCAGCAGTTTACGCAACGACAGGACTCTCTATGGCTACACCTTC
TRBD2	TRBV9	NA	TRBJ2-3	CASSVSGRMDTQYF	TGTGCCAGCAGCGTTAGCGGGAGAATGGATACGCAGTATTTT
NA	TRBV9	NA	TRBJ2-2	CASSVGGGELFF	TGTGCCAGCAGCGTAGGTGGCGGGGAGCTGTTTTTT
TRBD1	TRBV2	NA	TRBJ2-4	CASSEVAETGKNIQYF	TGTGCCAGCAGTGAAGTGGCCGAGACAGGGAAAAACATTCAGTACTTC
TRBD1	TRBV5-1	NA	TRBJ1-2	CASSPKLDRGHGYTF	TGCGCCAGCAGCCCGAAGCTCGACAGGGGGCATGGCTACACCTTC
NA	TRBV7-9	NA	TRBJ1-5	CASSLRTDSASNQPQHF	TGTGCCAGCAGCCTAAGGACAGATAGCGCTAGCAATCAGCCCCAGCATTTT
TRBD2	TRBV27	NA	TRBJ2-7	CASSLKGTSGRYEQYF	TGTGCCAGCAGTTTAAAGGGGACTAGCGGGAGGTACGAGCAGTACTTC